These 26 T cell receptor beta chains came from one sample sequenced in a study of blood T cell dynamics during melanoma immunotherapy. The repertoire was sequenced with immunoSEQ multiplex PCR; TCRdb's copy has only in-frame clones and lacks some. The sample holds around 10,000 clones; around 78% are singletons and the top ten take over 15%. As to time point: pre-treatment baseline. Sample: blood, taken from a patient treated with checkpoint blockade. These receptors originate from a human donor with melanoma.

This clone appeared once. This chain links TRBV27 with TRBJ2-3; no reliable D call. The ends were cut back, 3 bases at V and 0 bases at J, with 10 bases in the middle. The germline gives CDR1 MNHEY, CDR2 SMNVEV (reference sequence). The CDR3 totals 15 residues. The CDR3 nucleotides are TGTGCCAGCAGTTTGTCTGGAGCGAGCACAGATACGCAGTATTTT. This translates into CASSLSGASTDTQYF.

The V gene is TRBV30, the J gene TRBJ1-3; maybe TRBD1 (6 bases). This CDR3 has 14 amino acids. Germline-derived CDR1 and CDR2 are GTSNPN and SVGIG (reference sequence). V was cut by 6 bases and J by 0 bases, with 12 bases left in between. The CDR3 coding sequence is TGTGCCTGTTCGCGGGACACCTCTGGAAACACCATATATTTT. Its translation: CACSRDTSGNTIYF.

This chain connects TRBV19 to TRBJ2-1; TRBD1 is a possible D gene (6 bases). V gave up 7 bases and J gave up 0 bases, with 7 bases separating them. The germline CDR1 and CDR2 sequences are LNHDA and SQIVND (reference sequence). This CDR3 contains 13 residues. CDR3 coding DNA: TGTGCCAGTAAGGGGGACTCCTACAATGAGCAGTTCTTC. Protein: CASKGDSYNEQFF.

The chain's CDR3 is CASSQAIRTVGGNTEAFF. The CDR3 DNA sequence: TGTGCCAGCAGCCAAGCGATCCGGACGGTGGGTGGGAACACTGAAGCTTTCTTT. This chain joins TRBV4-2 and TRBJ1-1; D ambiguous. The germline V gene has CDR1 LGHNA and CDR2 YNFKEQ. The CDR3 length is 18 residues. V was cut by 1 base and J by 1 base, with 19 bases left in between.

This clone came up once. V gene TRBV18 combines with J gene TRBJ2-2; TRBD1 aligns across 10 bases. The V and J ends lost 3 bases and 2 bases, in that order; junction bases with no gene match: 6. Germline lookup yields CDR1 KGHSH and CDR2 LQKENI. This CDR3 region has 17 residues. CDR3 nucleotides: TGTGCCAGCTCACCCCCGGGACAGGGGAGCAACACCGGGGAGCTGTTTTTT. Its protein is CASSPPGQGSNTGELFF. Full variable domain (rest looked up from reference TRBV18 and TRBJ2-2): NAGVMQNPRHLVRRRGQEARLRCSPMKGHSHVYWYRQLPEEGLKFMVYLQKENIIDESGMPKERFSAEFPKEGPSILRIQQVVRGDSAAYFCASSPPGQGSNTGELFFGEGSRLTVL.

This clone turned up a few times. The chain combines TRBV2 with TRBJ1-2, with TRBD1 identical over 9 bases. V lost 4 bases to trimming and J lost 8 bases; unmatched junction nucleotides: 2. This CDR3 has 12 residues. Germline V gene lookup returns CDR1 SNHLY and CDR2 FYNNEI. This CDR3 reads CASSGTGVGYTF. CDR3 bases: TGTGCCAGCAGTGGGACAGGGGTCGGCTACACCTTC.

The DNA of the CDR3 is TGCGCCAGCAGCCAAGATGAGGCAGCGAACACTGAAGCTTTCTTT. Its translation: CASSQDEAANTEAFF. This chain uses TRBV4-1 with TRBJ1-1; D is ambiguous. This CDR3 is 15 amino acids long. CDR1 is MGHRA and CDR2 is YSYEKL in the germline V gene. V gave up 0 bases and J gave up 1 base, with 9 bases separating them.

The chain links TRBV9 to TRBJ1-3; D is perhaps TRBD1 (6 bases). Trimming removed 4 bases at V and 2 bases at J, with 16 bases between. The CDR3 is made up of 16 amino acids. CDR1 is SGDLS and CDR2 is YYNGEE in the germline V gene. The CDR3 reads CASSPGGTPTGNTIYF. CDR3 nucleotides: TGTGCCAGCAGCCCGGGGGGGACACCAACTGGAAACACCATATATTTT.

This chain joins TRBV2 and TRBJ1-4; D not certain. Germline V gives CDR1 SNHLY, CDR2 FYNNEI. This CDR3 is 14 amino acids long. Trimming took off 4 bases at V and 7 bases at J, with 13 bases between the two ends. The DNA of the CDR3 is TGTGCCAGCAGTGGTAACAGCCGGGCTGAAAAACTGTTTTTT. It encodes CASSGNSRAEKLFF.

The chain carries TRBV5-1 and TRBJ2-7; TRBD1 aligns across 8 bases. The junction had 6 bases not matched to a gene; V was cut back by 7 bases and J by 3 bases. The germline V gene has CDR1 SGHRS and CDR2 YFSETQ. The CDR3 sequence is 13 residues long. Written as DNA, the CDR3 is TGCGCCAGCGCGAAGACAGGGGACTACGAGCAGTACGTC. Protein sequence: CASAKTGDYEQYV.

The chain has TRBV6-1 and TRBJ1-2, with D unclear. Trimming left V 8 bases short and J 8 bases short, with 15 bases between. Germline lookup yields CDR1 MNHNS and CDR2 SASEGT. The CDR3 totals 12 residues. This chain's CDR3 is CASRRDIPGYTF. CDR3 bases: TGTGCCAGCCGCCGGGATATTCCAGGCTACACCTTC.

V and J are TRBV4-2 and TRBJ2-7, with 9 nucleotides matching TRBD1. The CDR3 totals 14 residues. Germline V gene sequence: CDR1 LGHNA, CDR2 YNFKEQ. Unmatched junction bases numbered 6, after V lost 3 bases and J lost 6 bases. CDR3 DNA sequence: TGTGCCAGCAGCCACGGGACAGGGCGGGTCGAGCAGTACGTC. Translation gives CASSHGTGRVEQYV.

The CDR3 region has the DNA TGTGCCAGCACCTCACAACAGGGGAGGAACTATGGCTACACCTTC. Residues: CASTSQQGRNYGYTF. V and J are TRBV27 and TRBJ1-2; 7 bases are a match to TRBD1. The germline V gene has CDR1 MNHEY and CDR2 SMNVEV (reference sequence). V lost 7 bases and J lost 2; bases outside the gene matches: 10. This CDR3 comprises 15 residues.

The chain employs TRBV18 and TRBJ2-5; 7 bases are a match to TRBD2. The CDR3 is 16 residues long. In germline, CDR1 is KGHSH, CDR2 LQKENI. V was clipped by 2 bases and J by 5 bases; unmatched bases: 11. This chain's CDR3 is CASSPERRENRETQYF. In DNA form, the CDR3 reads TGTGCCAGCTCACCAGAACGGCGGGAGAATAGGGAGACCCAGTACTTC.

The chain couples TRBV11-2 to TRBJ1-1, with 9 positions matching TRBD1. The CDR3 runs to 13 residues. Looked up from germline, CDR1 is SGHAT and CDR2 is FQNNGV. V shed 5 bases and J 11 bases; nucleotides not matched to a gene: 9. The CDR3 loop is CASSQNRGLGAFF. Here the CDR3 DNA reads TGTGCCAGCAGCCAAAACAGGGGGCTCGGGGCTTTCTTT.

The chain has TRBV4-1 and TRBJ1-5, with D unresolved. Trimming left V 1 base short and J 4 bases short, with 11 bases between. The germline gives CDR1 MGHRA, CDR2 YSYEKL. This CDR3 has 15 residues. CDR3 loop: CASSQVSDKNQPQHF. The CDR3 nucleotides are TGCGCCAGCAGCCAAGTCTCAGACAAGAATCAGCCCCAGCATTTT.

CDR3: CASSSTGGINTEAFF. The CDR3 DNA sequence: TGTGCCAGCAGCTCCACGGGGGGCATAAACACTGAAGCTTTCTTT. This sequence joins TRBV5-4 and TRBJ1-1; a weak D match, TRBD1 (6 bases). The length of the CDR3 is 15 residues. The V gene's germline CDR1 is SGHNT and CDR2 YYREEE (reference sequence). The germline V and J ends were trimmed by 3 bases and 2 bases, with 14 bases remaining between them. The full variable domain, in which reference TRBV5-4 and TRBJ1-1 provide the parts outside the CDR3, is ETGVTQSPTHLIKTRGQQVTLRCSSQSGHNTVSWYQQALGQGPQFIFQYYREEENGRGNFPPRFSGLQFPNYSSELNVNALELDDSALYLCASSSTGGINTEAFFGQGTRLTVV.

CDR3 loop: CASSESARASTDTQYF. As DNA, the CDR3 is TGCGCCAGCAGTGAGTCGGCGCGGGCGTCAACAGATACGCAGTATTTT. The rearrangement links TRBV10-1 to TRBJ2-3; tentative D call: TRBD2 (5 bases). V was trimmed by 0 bases and J by 3 bases, leaving 13 bases between them. CDR1 is WNHNN, CDR2 SYGVQD, per germline (reference sequence). The CDR3 sequence is 16 residues long.

The chain carries TRBV19 and TRBJ2-1; D not certain. The V end lost 5 bases, the J end lost 2 bases, and 7 bases lay between the germline ends. This CDR3 region has 13 residues. CDR1 and CDR2 from the germline V gene are LNHDA and SQIVND (reference sequence). The CDR3 loop reads CASSPPPYNEQFF. CDR3 nucleotide sequence: TGTGCCAGTAGTCCACCTCCCTACAATGAGCAGTTCTTC. The whole variable domain, remainder taken from reference TRBV19 and TRBJ2-1, is DGGITQSPKYLFRKEGQNVTLSCEQNLNHDAMYWYRQDPGQGLRLIYYSQIVNDFQKGDIAEGYSVSREKKESFPLTVTSAQKNPTAFYLCASSPPPYNEQFFGPGTRLTVL.

This clone was seen a single time. The chain couples TRBV9 to TRBJ1-5; D is possibly TRBD1 (5 bases). Germline CDR1 SGDLS, CDR2 YYNGEE. There are 15 residues in the CDR3. Trimming pared 4 bases from V and 3 bases from J, leaving 14 bases between. CDR3 nucleotides: TGTGCCAGCAGCCCGACTGACAGTTACAATCAGCCCCAGCATTTT. Translation gives CASSPTDSYNQPQHF.

This clone was recorded only once. The genes are TRBV5-8 and TRBJ1-1, with a tentative D call TRBD1 (5 bases). The CDR3 has 15 residues. The V end was cut by 4 bases, the J end by 3 bases, with 16 bases between. Germline V CDR1 and CDR2: SGHTS, YDEGEE. The CDR3 nucleotides read TGTGCCAGCAGCCCCTGGGGGGGGACGTACACTGAAGCTTTCTTT. It encodes CASSPWGGTYTEAFF.

V and J are TRBV29-1 and TRBJ2-6; 7 bases are a match to TRBD1. The CDR3 runs 14 residues. Germline V gene sequence: CDR1 SQVTM, CDR2 ANQGSEA. V was pared by 5 bases and J by 2 bases, with 3 bases of the junction left unmatched. The CDR3 loop is CSVMTGPGANVLTF. The CDR3 region has the DNA TGCAGCGTTATGACAGGGCCTGGGGCCAACGTCCTGACTTTC.

The chain joins TRBV6-1 to TRBJ2-3; D unresolved. This CDR3 has 16 residues. V shed 0 bases and J shed 2 bases, with 12 bases lying between them. Germline values: CDR1 MNHNS, CDR2 SASEGT. Here the CDR3 DNA reads TGTGCCAGCAGTGAAGCTCCGTACTTGATCACAGATACGCAGTATTTT. The encoded protein is CASSEAPYLITDTQYF.

This clone was seen more than once but under ten times. V gene TRBV4-1 combines with J gene TRBJ1-1; tentative D call: TRBD1 (6 bases). The CDR3 loop spans 14 amino acids. CDR1 is MGHRA and CDR2 is YSYEKL in the germline V gene. V lost 4 bases and J 5 bases, leaving 14 bases between the germline ends. CDR3 nucleotides: TGCGCCAGCAGCCTGAAGACAGGTGAAACTGAAGCTTTCTTT. Amino acid sequence: CASSLKTGETEAFF.

The V gene is TRBV5-6, the J gene TRBJ1-2; TRBD1 is a possible D gene (5 bases). This CDR3 has 15 amino acids. CDR1 is SGHDT and CDR2 is YYEEEE in the germline V gene. V was clipped by 1 base and J by 4 bases, with 14 bases between them. The CDR3: CASSLQGTGPYGYTF. The CDR3 DNA follows: TGTGCCAGCAGCTTGCAGGGCACGGGCCCCTATGGCTACACCTTC.

The V and J genes are TRBV10-3 and TRBJ1-2; unclear D gene. The V end was cut by 2 bases, the J end by 4 bases, with 14 bases between. The CDR3 spans 15 residues. CDR1 ENHRY and CDR2 SYGVKD come from the germline V gene. The CDR3 loop is CAISEGVSGGYGYTF. CDR3 sequence (DNA): TGTGCCATCAGTGAGGGGGTATCGGGAGGCTATGGCTACACCTTC.